These 16 T cell receptor beta chains originate from one sample sequenced in a study of long-term antiretroviral therapy in people with HIV. The assay, immunoSEQ v3.0, was run at survey level. Sequencing used immunoSEQ multiplex PCR; TCRdb keeps in-frame clones, though not all of them. The sample holds 15,000 to 20,000 clones, approximately 90% seen once. The sample was unsorted PBMCs, taken 0.7 years before starting antiretroviral therapy. These receptors originate from a man aged 50-59 years with HIV.

V and J are TRBV6-5 and TRBJ2-7, with 8 bases fitting TRBD1. After removal of 8 bases from V and 2 bases from J, the junction contained 8 bases not matched to a gene. Germline V gives CDR1 MNHEY, CDR2 SVGAGI. This CDR3 comprises 14 residues. In DNA form, the CDR3 reads TGTGCCAGCCCGCCCTGGGACAGGCCCTACGAGCAGTACTTC. Its translation: CASPPWDRPYEQYF.

The chain couples TRBV5-1 to TRBJ2-2; D might be TRBD1 (6 bases). The V end was cut by 1 base, the J end by 4 bases, with 8 bases between. This CDR3 contains 14 residues. Germline-derived CDR1 and CDR2 are SGHRS and YFSETQ. The CDR3 is CASSLLGATGELFF. For the CDR3, the DNA is TGCGCCAGCAGCTTGTTGGGGGCCACCGGGGAGCTGTTTTTT.

By frequency in the sample, this clone is medium-sized. This chain links TRBV7-2 with TRBJ2-7, with D possibly matching TRBD1 (6 bases). Germline CDR1 SGHTA, CDR2 FQGNSA. The CDR3 has 14 residues. Trimming cost V 2 bases and J 6 bases, with 14 bases left between them. Here the CDR3 reads CASSLRWEGGEQYF. In DNA form, the CDR3 reads TGTGCCAGCAGCTTAAGGTGGGAAGGGGGCGAGCAGTACTTC.

This rearrangement joins TRBV14 to TRBJ1-6; D is possibly TRBD1 (5 bases). V lost 3 bases and J 6 bases, leaving 15 bases between the germline ends. The CDR3 runs to 16 residues. CDR1 is SGHDN and CDR2 is FVKESK in the germline V gene. CDR3 DNA sequence: TGTGCCAGCAGCCAGGGACCGGGACGGGCTAATTCACCCCTCCACTTT. It translates to CASSQGPGRANSPLHF.

J is TRBJ2-7 and V is TRBV25-1, with 8 bases fitting TRBD1. The CDR3 consists of 15 residues. The germline V gene encodes CDR1 MGHDK and CDR2 SYGVNS. After removal of 4 bases from V and 6 bases from J, the junction contained 11 bases not matched to a gene. CDR3 DNA: TGTGCCAGCAGTGTAAGAGGACAGGGTAGGTTCGAGCAGTACTTC. It yields the protein CASSVRGQGRFEQYF.

The CDR3 DNA reads as TGTGCCAGCAGCTTGGTTGGGGACAGGGCCGACGAGCAGTACTTC. This codes for CASSLVGDRADEQYF. The rearrangement links TRBV5-4 to TRBJ2-7; TRBD1 agrees at 9 bases. The CDR3 spans 15 residues. Germline lookup yields CDR1 SGHNT and CDR2 YYREEE (reference sequence). Trimming at V came to 0 bases and at J to 5 bases, leaving 6 bases not matched to a gene.

This clone is medium-sized (0.01 to 0.1%) by share. This chain links TRBV10-3 with TRBJ2-3; possibly TRBD2 for D (5 bases). Trimming shortened V by 7 bases and J by 2 bases, and 22 bases separated the two germline ends. This CDR3 spans 17 amino acids. The germline V gene encodes CDR1 ENHRY and CDR2 SYGVKD. The CDR3 nucleotides read TGTGCCATCACCCCTCAAGCGGAGGCCCTATTCACAGATACGCAGTATTTT. It translates to CAITPQAEALFTDTQYF.

V usage is TRBV7-9 and J usage is TRBJ1-1; no firm D call. The germline CDR1 and CDR2 sequences are SEHNR and FQNEAQ (reference sequence). The CDR3 sequence is 14 residues long. V lost 1 base to trimming and J lost 0 bases, with 6 bases between them. The CDR3 bases are TGTGCCAGCAGCTTAGGGAATATGAACACTGAAGCTTTCTTT. Encoded protein: CASSLGNMNTEAFF.

V gene TRBV30 combines with J gene TRBJ2-1, with 13 nucleotides matching TRBD2. Looked up from germline, CDR1 is GTSNPN and CDR2 is SVGIG (reference sequence). The ends lost 3 bases at V and 1 base at J; junction bases unmatched: 6. There are 17 residues in the CDR3. The CDR3 loop is CAWRRLAGGMSYNEQFF. CDR3 in DNA: TGTGCCTGGAGGCGACTAGCGGGGGGCATGTCCTACAATGAGCAGTTCTTC. Drawing the rest from reference TRBV30 and TRBJ2-1, the complete variable domain is SQTIHQWPATLVQPVGSPLSLECTVEGTSNPNLYWYRQAAGRGLQLLFYSVGIGQISSEVPQNLSASRPQDRQFILSSKKLLLSDSGFYLCAWRRLAGGMSYNEQFFGPGTRLTVL.

As DNA, the CDR3 is TGTGCTAGTGGTTTGATCGGCGGGAGAGGAGCCGGGCAGTTCTTC. Translated: CASGLIGGRGAGQFF. The chain couples TRBV12-5 to TRBJ2-1, with 7 bases identical to TRBD2. The germline V gene encodes CDR1 LGHNT and CDR2 FRNRAP. The CDR3 loop spans 15 amino acids. V lost 2 bases and J lost 12; bases outside the gene matches: 13.

The chain recombines TRBV27 with TRBJ1-4; D remains ambiguous. The CDR3 consists of 15 residues. CDR1 and CDR2 from the germline V gene are MNHEY and SMNVEV (reference sequence). The ends were cut back, 2 bases at V and 4 bases at J, with 11 bases in the middle. CDR3 region: CASSLEGGFNEKLFF. For the CDR3, the DNA is TGTGCCAGCAGTTTAGAGGGCGGATTTAATGAAAAACTGTTTTTT.

This chain links TRBV10-3 with TRBJ2-7; D remains unclear. CDR1 and CDR2 (germline): ENHRY, SYGVKD. Deletions cut 2 bases from V and 5 bases from J, with 16 bases between. The CDR3 length is 15 residues. This CDR3 reads CAISEHKDLVNEQYF. As DNA, the CDR3 is TGTGCCATCAGTGAGCATAAGGATTTGGTGAACGAGCAGTACTTC.

The chain joins TRBV19 to TRBJ1-5, with D possibly TRBD1 on 6 matching bases. The germline V gene encodes CDR1 LNHDA and CDR2 SQIVND (reference sequence). The CDR3 extends over 19 amino acids. Trimming took off 3 bases at V and 2 bases at J, with 23 bases between the two ends. The CDR3 here is CASSMGRRGGIRGNQPQHF. CDR3 coding DNA: TGTGCCAGTAGTATGGGACGAAGGGGGGGGATTCGTGGCAATCAGCCCCAGCATTTT.

The V gene is TRBV5-4, the J gene TRBJ2-7, with TRBD2 matching over 7 bases. The CDR3 runs to 13 residues. In germline, CDR1 is SGHNT, CDR2 YYREEE (reference sequence). V shed 5 bases and J 3 bases; nucleotides not matched to a gene: 5. The CDR3 DNA sequence: TGTGCCAGCAGTCGGGGGGTCCACTACGAGCAGTACTTC. It yields the protein CASSRGVHYEQYF.

V usage is TRBV6-1 and J usage is TRBJ2-7; perhaps D is TRBD1 or TRBD2 (5 bases each). Trimming pared 2 bases from V and 2 bases from J, leaving 10 bases between. Germline CDR1 and CDR2: MNHNS and SASEGT. The CDR3 length is 14 residues. The CDR3 is CASSEMGVAYEQYF. DNA of the CDR3: TGTGCCAGCAGTGAAATGGGGGTGGCCTACGAGCAGTACTTC.

This chain uses TRBV11-3 with TRBJ2-3; D is ambiguous. V was shortened by 5 bases and J by 1 base, with 7 bases between the two germline ends. The germline V gene encodes CDR1 SGHNT and CDR2 YENEEA. This CDR3 spans 13 amino acids. CDR3 DNA: TGTGCCAGCAGCCGCCATGGCACAGATACGCAGTATTTT. Translating gives CASSRHGTDTQYF. The variable domain in full, completed from reference TRBV11-3 and TRBJ2-3, reads EAGVVQSPRYKIIEKKQPVAFWCNPISGHNTLYWYLQNLGQGPELLIRYENEEAVDDSQLPKDRFSAERLKGVDSTLKIQPAELGDSAVYLCASSRHGTDTQYFGPGTRLTVL.